This passage covers 21 T cell receptor beta chains from one sample sequenced in a study of T cells in women clearing cervical HPV infection (dated by TCRdb to between 2018 and 2020). The receptor library was made with the immunoSEQ multiplex PCR assay. TCRdb holds this immuneACCESS table with in-frame rearrangements only. Some clones are missing; in checked studies, unresolved V genes explain under half, and the rest has no known cause. The sample's table covers 30,000 or so clones. The top ten hold about 3.7% of the sample. The specimen was blood buffy coat. Receptors were obtained from a woman between 18 and 70 years old with a cervical HPV16 infection that either progressed to CIN3+ or cleared (not recorded which).

As to this clone: The CDR3 end falls 3 residues outside the read, so it is completed with the germline J gene. The chain employs TRBV20-1 and TRBJ2-7; the match to TRBD2 covers 9 bases. The CDR3 has 14 amino acids. V trimming: 1 base; J trimming: 2 bases; junction bases outside the gene matches: 3. CDR1 and CDR2 from the germline V gene are DFQATT and SNEGSKA (reference sequence). The covered CDR3 bases are TGCAGTGCTAGAGGGGCGGGAGGGACCTACGAG. Its translation is CSARGAGGTYE. The CDR3 as a whole reads CSARGAGGTYEQYF.

The CDR3 region is CASSSTDTQYF. The sequenced part of the CDR3 DNA is TGTGCCAGCAGCTCTACAGATACG. The rearrangement uses TRBV13 and TRBJ2-3; D gene ambiguous. The read falls 3 residues short of the CDR3 end, and the missing part is taken from the germline J gene. The V and J ends lost 4 bases and 3 bases respectively, with 2 bases between them. Germline V CDR1 and CDR2: PRHDT, FYEKMQ (reference sequence). The CDR3 contains 11 residues.

Note on this clone: The DNA ends 3 residues before the CDR3 does, and the rest of the CDR3 is filled in from the germline J gene. This chain links TRBV7-3 with TRBJ2-7, with 10 bases lining up with TRBD2. Germline V lookup: CDR1 SGHTA, CDR2 FQGTGA. This CDR3 is built from 15 residues. The trim removed 2 bases at V and 2 bases at J, leaving 3 bases unmatched. The CDR3 loop reads CASSLEAGGPYEQYF. The sequenced part of the CDR3 DNA is TGTGCCAGCAGCTTAGAAGCGGGAGGGCCCTACGAG.

Notes on this clone: The sequenced fragment ends 3 residues before the CDR3 boundary, so the rest is inferred from the germline J gene. The rearrangement links TRBV6-2 or TRBV6-3 to TRBJ1-1; weak D call: TRBD1 (5 bases). Trimming shortened V by 7 bases and J by 0 bases, and 9 bases separated the two germline ends. Germline CDR1 MNHEY, CDR2 SVGEGT. The CDR3 runs 13 residues. CDR3 loop: CASIDSLNTEAFF. CDR3 DNA (partial): TGTGCCAGCATTGACAGCCTGAACACTGAA.

A remark on this clone: The read terminates 3 residues before the CDR3 end, so the remaining end is supplied by the germline J gene. The rearrangement links TRBV7-9 to TRBJ2-1, with unresolved D. V shed 2 bases and J shed 8 bases, with 4 bases lying between them. Germline V gene lookup returns CDR1 SEHNR and CDR2 FQNEAQ (reference sequence). CDR3 length equals 11 residues. The covered CDR3 bases are TGTGCCAGCAGCTTATATTATGAG. Its protein product is CASSLYYE. The complete CDR3 protein is CASSLYYEQFF.

As to this clone: From the germline J gene comes the end of the CDR3, since the read stops 3 residues before it. V gene TRBV20-1 combines with J gene TRBJ1-2, with D maybe TRBD1 (6 bases). The V end lost 0 bases, the J end lost 4 bases, and 9 bases lay between the germline ends. Looked up from germline, CDR1 is DFQATT and CDR2 is SNEGSKA (reference sequence). The CDR3 loop spans 13 amino acids. The CDR3: CSARDQGGYGYTF. CDR3 bases read: TGCAGTGCTAGAGATCAAGGGGGCTATGGC.

In the case of this clone: With the read ending 3 residues before the CDR3 end, the germline J gene is used to fill in that end. The rearrangement uses TRBV7-2 and TRBJ2-7; the match to TRBD2 covers 7 bases. V gave up 2 bases and J gave up 6 bases; unmatched junction bases: 10. Germline CDR1 reads SGHTA; CDR2 reads FQGNSA. The length of the CDR3 is 15 residues. The chain's CDR3 is CASSLSSAGVGEQYF. The DNA read from the CDR3 is TGTGCCAGCAGCTTATCTTCGGCGGGAGTAGGCGAG.

The DNA read from the CDR3 is TGCGCCAGCAGCTTGAGGTTCACAGATACG. This sequence encodes CASSLRFTDT. The whole CDR3 region reads CASSLRFTDTQYF. The chain uses TRBV5-1 and TRBJ2-3; D is unresolved. The sequenced fragment ends 3 residues before the CDR3 boundary, so the rest is inferred from the germline J gene. Looked up from germline, CDR1 is SGHRS and CDR2 is YFSETQ. The V and J ends lost 1 base and 2 bases respectively, with 5 bases between them. The CDR3 loop spans 13 amino acids.

About this clone: Sequencing ends 3 residues short of the CDR3 end; the germline J gene provides the rest. This chain connects TRBV10-3 to TRBJ2-4; a weak D match, TRBD1 (5 bases). Germline values: CDR1 ENHRY, CDR2 SYGVKD. This CDR3 contains 13 residues. V gave up 7 bases and J gave up 2 bases, with 9 bases separating them. Partial CDR3 DNA: TGTGCCATCACGGACACCTCCAAAAACATT. Its protein is CAITDTSKNI. The CDR3 as a whole reads CAITDTSKNIQYF.

About this clone: The CDR3 is cut off 3 residues early in the read; its end comes from the germline J gene. V gene TRBV5-4 combines with J gene TRBJ1-1; possibly TRBD1 for D (5 bases). Trimming left V 4 bases short and J 4 bases short, with 17 bases between. Per the germline V gene, CDR1 is SGHNT and CDR2 is YYREEE (reference sequence). The CDR3 has 15 amino acids. CDR3 DNA, as far as it was read: TGTGCCAGCAGCCAGGATGGGGGGTCGAGCACTGAA. It specifies CASSQDGGSSTE. The entire CDR3 is CASSQDGGSSTEAFF.

Worth noting for this clone: The CDR3 end falls 3 residues outside the read, so it is completed with the germline J gene. V is TRBV19 and J is TRBJ1-2, with unresolved D. CDR1 and CDR2 (germline): LNHDA, SQIVND (reference sequence). Trimming pared 3 bases from V and 0 bases from J, leaving 8 bases between. This CDR3 has 14 amino acids. The CDR3 DNA, read in part, is TGTGCCAGTAGTATGGCTGCAGCTAACTATGGC. Its translation: CASSMAAANYG. The entire CDR3 reads CASSMAAANYGYTF.

Comments on this clone: The read comes to an end 3 residues before the CDR3 does, leaving the germline J gene to fill in the end. The V gene is TRBV11-3, the J gene TRBJ1-2, with TRBD1 as a possible D gene (6 bases). This CDR3 has 15 amino acids. V lost 5 bases and J 4 bases, leaving 17 bases between the germline ends. Looked up from germline, CDR1 is SGHNT and CDR2 is YENEEA. The sequenced part of the CDR3 DNA is TGTGCCAGCAGCCCGGAGTTAGGGGGTACCTATGGC. It encodes CASSPELGGTYG. The CDR3 as a whole reads CASSPELGGTYGYTF.

Notes on this clone: The sequence runs out 3 residues before the end of the CDR3; the remainder is reconstructed from the germline J gene. This chain joins TRBV14 and TRBJ2-5, with D possibly matching TRBD1 (6 bases). The ends were cut back, 2 bases at V and 5 bases at J, with 12 bases in the middle. The CDR3 totals 14 residues. Per germline, CDR1 SGHDN and CDR2 FVKESK. The CDR3 bases that were read are TGTGCCAGCAGCCAATTTGGGGGCTTTGAGACC. Amino acid sequence: CASSQFGGFET. The whole CDR3 protein reads CASSQFGGFETQYF.

On this clone: The DNA ends 3 residues before the CDR3 does, and the rest of the CDR3 is filled in from the germline J gene. The rearrangement uses TRBV5-1 and TRBJ2-2; 8 bases map to TRBD1. The CDR3 contains 14 residues. CDR1 and CDR2 from the germline V gene are SGHRS and YFSETQ. The CDR3 DNA, read in part, is TGCGCCAGCAGCTTGCCGGGACAGGATGAAAAG. This sequence encodes CASSLPGQDEK. The entire CDR3 protein reads CASSLPGQDEKLFF. Full variable domain (missing parts from reference TRBV5-1 and TRBJ2-2): KAGVTQTPRYLIKTRGQQVTLSCSPISGHRSVSWYQQTPGQGLQFLFEYFSETQRNKGNFPGRFSGRQFSNSRSEMNVSTLELGDSALYLCASSLPGQDEKLFFGEGSRLTVL.

On this clone itself: The observed sequence ends 3 residues before the CDR3 terminus, with the missing tail filled in from the germline J gene. The genes are TRBV7-9 and TRBJ2-7; tentative D call: TRBD1 (6 bases). CDR1 and CDR2 (germline): SEHNR, FQNEAQ (reference sequence). V was shortened by 5 bases and J by 5 bases, with 10 bases between the two germline ends. There are 12 residues in the CDR3. The DNA read from the CDR3 is TGTGCCAGCAGCCCCCAGGGGAACGAG. Amino acid sequence: CASSPQGNE. The entire CDR3 protein is CASSPQGNEQYF.

Worth noting for this clone: The sequence runs out 3 residues before the end of the CDR3; the remainder is reconstructed from the germline J gene. J is TRBJ1-1 and V is TRBV5-4; maybe TRBD1 (5 bases). The CDR3 totals 16 residues. CDR1 SGHNT and CDR2 YYREEE come from the germline V gene (reference sequence). V shed 2 bases and J shed 1 base, with 15 bases lying between them. CDR3 bases read: TGTGCCAGCAGCTTCCACAGGCCGGGTCCGAACACTGAA. Amino acid sequence: CASSFHRPGPNTE. The full CDR3 protein reads CASSFHRPGPNTEAFF.

In regard to this clone: Read data end 3 residues before the CDR3 end; the end is taken from the germline J gene. The chain uses TRBV30 and TRBJ2-7, with D hard to call. Germline V gives CDR1 GTSNPN, CDR2 SVGIG (reference sequence). This CDR3 is 14 amino acids long. V lost 2 bases and J 0 bases, leaving 11 bases between the germline ends. The CDR3 DNA, read in part, is TGTGCCTGGAGTCGATTTGGTAGCTCCTACGAG. Its protein product is CAWSRFGSSYE. The complete CDR3 protein is CAWSRFGSSYEQYF. Filled out from reference TRBV30 and TRBJ2-7, the complete variable domain reads SQTIHQWPATLVQPVGSPLSLECTVEGTSNPNLYWYRQAAGRGLQLLFYSVGIGQISSEVPQNLSASRPQDRQFILSSKKLLLSDSGFYLCAWSRFGSSYEQYFGPGTRLTVT.

As to this clone: The read is 3 residues too short to cover the CDR3 end, so that end is filled in from the germline J gene. J is TRBJ2-7 and V is TRBV7-8; maybe TRBD1 (8 bases). This CDR3 has 13 residues. Germline assignment: CDR1 SGHVS and CDR2 FQNEAQ. V lost 5 bases, J lost 3 bases, and 11 bases lay in between. The CDR3 spells CASSHRGGYEQYF. The DNA read from the CDR3 is TGTGCCAGCAGCCACAGGGGGGGCTACGAG. Supplemented by reference TRBV7-8 and TRBJ2-7, the full variable domain reads GAGVSQSPRYKVAKRGQDVALRCDPISGHVSLFWYQQALGQGPEFLTYFQNEAQLDKSGLPSDRFFAERPEGSVSTLKIQRTQQEDSAVYLCASSHRGGYEQYFGPGTRLTVT.

Turning to this clone: Coverage ceases 3 residues before the CDR3 finishes, and the germline J gene fills in the end. V and J are TRBV4-1 and TRBJ1-2; a weak D match, TRBD1 (5 bases). Germline V gene lookup returns CDR1 MGHRA and CDR2 YSYEKL. The ends were cut back, 3 bases at V and 2 bases at J, with 10 bases in the middle. The CDR3 has 14 amino acids. The CDR3 protein is CASSQGLLNYGYTF. The CDR3 DNA, read in part, is TGCGCCAGCAGCCAGGGACTCCTAAACTATGGC.

CDR3 bases read: TGTGCCAGCAGTTTAGACCAAAGGGCAGATACG. Its protein is CASSLDQRADT. The whole CDR3 region reads CASSLDQRADTQYF. V gene TRBV12-3 or TRBV12-4 combines with J gene TRBJ2-3; no clear D. The CDR3 is cut off 3 residues early in the read; its end comes from the germline J gene. Trimming took 1 base from V and 4 from J, leaving 9 bases between them. The CDR3 totals 14 residues.

Turning to this clone: The read finishes 3 residues shy of the CDR3 end, and the germline J gene is used to complete it. The chain is built from TRBV29-1 and TRBJ1-5, with D maybe TRBD1 (5 bases). This CDR3 comprises 14 residues. Germline assignment: CDR1 SQVTM and CDR2 ANQGSEA. V was clipped by 4 bases and J by 2 bases, with 12 bases between them. The CDR3 bases that were read are TGCAGCGTTGGAGGGGCGGGGGGCAATCAGCCC. As protein: CSVGGAGGNQP. The full CDR3 is CSVGGAGGNQPQHF.